The entry below describes one T cell receptor (beta chain). The antigen is undetermined. This record belongs to a study of T cells in Graves' hyperthyroidism and ophthalmopathy. The study's findings and limits: Ophthalmopathy and stable hyperthyroidism were separated by a 13 V-J model.

A NOSPECS grade of at least 4, a Clinical Activity Score of at least 3 and duration under 3 months were recorded in ophthalmopathy patients. Roughly 10 ml of fresh peripheral blood supplied the PBMCs. Using RNA transcripts as the source, TCR beta CDR3 regions were amplified. RT-PCR in the first round (using the HTBI primer set) targeted the TCR CDR3. TCRdb processed the multiplex PCR reads anew with MiXCR; each CDR3 protein has one entry. The sample has hundreds of thousands of distinct CDR3 sequences, roughly a fifth seen once; the top ten hold less than 45%. This receptor was obtained from a man aged 50 or older with Graves' ophthalmopathy. The specimen sequenced was blood.

Here the CDR3 reads CASSATGSSTDTQYF. The CDR3 DNA sequence: TGTGCCAGCAGTGCGACAGGGTCTAGCACAGATACGCAGTATTTT. The chain links TRBV6-1 to TRBJ2-3, with 7 bases aligning to TRBD1. The germline gives CDR1 MNHNS, CDR2 SASEGT. This CDR3 has 15 amino acids. With 4 bases clipped from V and 0 bases from J, the junction kept 4 bases outside the gene matches.